This passage covers 26 T cell receptor beta chains from one sample sequenced in a study of PD-1 blockade in mismatch repair-deficient tumors. Sequencing was performed with immunoSEQ multiplex PCR; in TCRdb, only in-frame clones are kept and a portion is missing. The top ten clones hold about 4.7% of a sample with around 110,000 clones, over 65% of them seen once. Material: peripheral blood, obtained about 13 months after starting pembrolizumab. The source is an adult with mismatch repair-deficient cancer.

The CDR3 DNA reads TGTGCCAGTAGTGAGGGACTAGCGGGCACCTACGAGCAGTACTTC. Residues: CASSEGLAGTYEQYF. The chain couples TRBV19 to TRBJ2-7; 12 bases align to TRBD2. From germline, CDR1 is LNHDA and CDR2 SQIVND (reference sequence). The trim removed 5 bases at V and 2 bases at J, leaving 4 bases unmatched. The CDR3 consists of 15 residues.

Details on this clone: This CDR3 is also generated by other DNA sequences in the sample. This CDR3 is CASSVGAGAYEQYF. The CDR3 bases are TGTGCCAGCAGCGTAGGCGCAGGGGCCTACGAGCAGTACTTC. The V and J genes are TRBV9 and TRBJ2-7; D might be TRBD1 (6 bases). CDR3 length: 14 residues. Trimming removed 0 bases at V and 2 bases at J, with 9 bases between. The germline V gene encodes CDR1 SGDLS and CDR2 YYNGEE.

The chain links TRBV11-2 to TRBJ2-3; D is uncertain. The germline CDR1 and CDR2 sequences are SGHAT and FQNNGV. This CDR3 spans 14 amino acids. The V and J ends lost 7 bases and 0 bases respectively, with 11 bases between them. The CDR3: CASKHGHSTDTQYF. CDR3 DNA sequence: TGTGCCAGCAAGCACGGGCATAGCACAGATACGCAGTATTTT.

The chain has TRBV5-6 and TRBJ1-2; a weak D match, TRBD1 (5 bases). This CDR3 spans 12 amino acids. In germline, CDR1 is SGHDT, CDR2 YYEEEE. Trimming cost V 2 bases and J 8 bases, with 10 bases left between them. In nucleotides, the CDR3 is TGTGCCAGCAGCTTTGGGGACGGGGGCTACACCTTC. This encodes CASSFGDGGYTF.

CDR3 region: CASRPGTPYTQYF. The CDR3 DNA follows: TGTGCAAGTCGCCCGGGGACGCCTTATACGCAGTATTTT. The V and J genes are TRBV12-2 and TRBJ2-3. TRBV12-2 is recorded as a pseudogene. CDR3 length: 13 residues.

The V call is TRBV5-1, the J call TRBJ2-3; 9 bases map to TRBD2. There are 14 residues in the CDR3. The V and J ends lost 2 bases and 4 bases, in that order; junction bases with no gene match: 2. Looked up from germline, CDR1 is SGHRS and CDR2 is YFSETQ. The CDR3 DNA is TGCGCCAGCAGCTTTAGCGGGAGCCCAGATACGCAGTATTTT. This translates into CASSFSGSPDTQYF.

This clone is a singleton in its sample. The chain employs TRBV5-1 and TRBJ2-3; 11 bases align to TRBD2. V was clipped by 4 bases and J by 6 bases; unmatched bases: 16. Germline V CDR1 and CDR2: SGHRS, YFSETQ. The CDR3 runs 18 residues. CDR3: CASSPGHRLAGRWDTQYF. DNA of the CDR3: TGCGCCAGCAGCCCAGGACACAGACTAGCGGGACGGTGGGATACGCAGTATTTT.

V is TRBV5-4 and J is TRBJ1-1; D is undetermined. The V end was cut by 5 bases, the J end by 3 bases, with 17 bases between. Germline V lookup: CDR1 SGHNT, CDR2 YYREEE (reference sequence). This CDR3 has 15 residues. This CDR3 is CASRPDFIGYTEAFF. The CDR3, as DNA: TGTGCCAGCAGGCCGGACTTTATAGGTTACACTGAAGCTTTCTTT.

The V call is TRBV18, the J call TRBJ1-1, with D possibly matching TRBD1 (5 bases). This CDR3 has 13 amino acids. V was trimmed by 0 bases and J by 4 bases, leaving 6 bases between them. Germline values: CDR1 KGHSH, CDR2 LQKENI. The CDR3 region is CASSPPGVTEAFF. The CDR3 nucleotides read TGTGCCAGCTCACCACCGGGGGTCACTGAAGCTTTCTTT.

The chain carries TRBV19 and TRBJ1-1, with 7 bases aligning to TRBD1. The CDR3 consists of 15 residues. The germline CDR1 and CDR2 sequences are LNHDA and SQIVND (reference sequence). V was pared by 1 base and J by 1 base, with 3 bases of the junction left unmatched. The CDR3 DNA follows: TGTGCCAGTAGTATAGGTGGGACAGAGAACACTGAAGCTTTCTTT. It yields the protein CASSIGGTENTEAFF.

A few counts support this clone. CDR3: CASSLEGGADPRYF. CDR3 nucleotide sequence: TGCGCCAGCAGCTTGGAAGGAGGGGCGGATCCGCGCTACTTC. This chain connects TRBV5-1 to TRBJ2-4; tentatively, D is TRBD2 (6 bases). CDR3 size: 14 residues. Germline CDR1 SGHRS, CDR2 YFSETQ. Between the trimmed V and J ends, which lost 0 bases and 16 bases, there was a span of 20 bases.

V gene TRBV18 combines with J gene TRBJ2-7; maybe TRBD2 (5 bases). Germline CDR1 KGHSH, CDR2 LQKENI. This CDR3 comprises 14 residues. V gave up 0 bases and J gave up 5 bases, with 11 bases separating them. Here the CDR3 DNA reads TGTGCCAGCTCACCACCAACCCTGAGGGACGAGCAGTACTTC. Translation gives CASSPPTLRDEQYF.

CDR3 sequence (DNA): TGTGCCAGCAGTGCAGAGGGGAGTGGTGGCTACACCTTC. Translation gives CASSAEGSGGYTF. The chain joins TRBV9 to TRBJ1-2, with D maybe TRBD1 (5 bases). The V end lost 5 bases, the J end lost 7 bases, and 15 bases lay between the germline ends. Germline lookup yields CDR1 SGDLS and CDR2 YYNGEE. The CDR3 has 13 residues.

The chain combines TRBV30 with TRBJ1-5; no firm D call. Trimming cost V 0 bases and J 0 bases, with 6 bases left between them. The CDR3 consists of 14 residues. Germline V lookup: CDR1 GTSNPN, CDR2 SVGIG (reference sequence). CDR3 loop: CAWSVGNSNQPQHF. The DNA of the CDR3 is TGTGCCTGGAGTGTGGGGAATAGCAATCAGCCCCAGCATTTT.

The V and J genes are TRBV30 and TRBJ1-5; TRBD1 matches at 8 bases. CDR3 size: 15 residues. Germline CDR1 and CDR2: GTSNPN and SVGIG (reference sequence). The trim removed 0 bases at V and 5 bases at J, leaving 6 bases unmatched. The CDR3 here is CAWSVRNRGDQPQHF. The DNA for the CDR3 is TGTGCCTGGAGTGTAAGGAACAGGGGGGATCAGCCCCAGCATTTT.

V and J are TRBV7-6 and TRBJ2-7; D could derive from TRBD1 or TRBD2 (5 bases each). The CDR3 loop spans 16 amino acids. V was shortened by 5 bases and J by 2 bases, with 19 bases between the two germline ends. Per the germline V gene, CDR1 is SGHVS and CDR2 is FNYEAQ. The CDR3 DNA follows: TGTGCCAGCAGCACCCTCGGGGCAGGGAAACCCTACGAGCAGTACTTC. Its protein is CASSTLGAGKPYEQYF.

The CDR3 DNA follows: TGTGCCAGCAGCGCCCGGGACAGAAGGTACGAGCAGTACTTC. It is translated as CASSARDRRYEQYF. V usage is TRBV7-2 and J usage is TRBJ2-7; TRBD1 matches at 7 bases. The CDR3 totals 14 residues. Germline CDR1 is SGHTA and CDR2 is FQGNSA. Trimming at V came to 5 bases and at J to 4 bases, leaving 8 bases not matched to a gene.

The chain is built from TRBV7-9 and TRBJ2-1; no clear D. Looked up from germline, CDR1 is SEHNR and CDR2 is FQNEAQ (reference sequence). The CDR3 extends over 13 amino acids. V lost 3 bases and J lost 3, with 6 bases in between. The chain's CDR3 is CASSFFGYNEQFF. In DNA form, the CDR3 reads TGTGCCAGCAGCTTCTTCGGCTACAATGAGCAGTTCTTC.

The V and J genes are TRBV5-1 and TRBJ2-2; a weak D match, TRBD2 (6 bases). The CDR3 covers 17 residues. V was shortened by 0 bases and J by 5 bases, with 17 bases between the two germline ends. Per germline, CDR1 SGHRS and CDR2 YFSETQ. CDR3 loop: CASSLAPGTGATGELFF. In DNA, the CDR3 is TGCGCCAGCAGCTTGGCACCCGGGACTGGAGCGACCGGGGAGCTGTTTTTT.

In DNA, the CDR3 is TGTGCCAGCAGTTTATGGGGGCCCTTGGGGACCGGGGAGCTGTTTTTT. It yields the protein CASSLWGPLGTGELFF. The V and J genes are TRBV27 and TRBJ2-2; perhaps TRBD1 as D (6 bases). Germline CDR1 is MNHEY and CDR2 is SMNVEV (reference sequence). V shed 1 base and J shed 5 bases, with 14 bases lying between them. The CDR3 loop spans 16 amino acids.

The chain combines TRBV7-9 with TRBJ2-2; the D is unclear. CDR3 length equals 12 residues. Trimming removed 3 bases from V and 8 bases from J, with 7 bases in between. CDR1 is SEHNR, CDR2 FQNEAQ, per germline (reference sequence). In DNA form, the CDR3 reads TGTGCCAGCAGCTTCGAGTTAGGGGAGCTGTTTTTT. As protein: CASSFELGELFF.

The chain carries TRBV2 and TRBJ2-7; 11 nucleotides align to TRBD2. J gave up 7 bases and V 7 bases, and 6 bases lay outside the gene matches. Germline CDR1 SNHLY, CDR2 FYNNEI. The length of the CDR3 is 13 residues. This CDR3 reads CASNRLAGREQYF. CDR3 nucleotides: TGTGCCAGCAACCGACTAGCGGGACGGGAGCAGTACTTC.

The chain employs TRBV2 and TRBJ1-2, with TRBD1 identical over 7 bases. CDR1 is SNHLY and CDR2 is FYNNEI in the germline V gene. The CDR3 is 14 residues long. J lost 3 bases, V lost 1 base, and 2 bases had no gene match. For the CDR3, the DNA is TGTGCCAGCAGTGAAGACAGGGGACACTATGGCTACACCTTC. Translating it yields CASSEDRGHYGYTF.

This sequence joins TRBV13 and TRBJ2-7; D is uncertain. Germline V gene sequence: CDR1 PRHDT, CDR2 FYEKMQ (reference sequence). The CDR3 spans 14 residues. The V end lost 5 bases, the J end lost 5 bases, and 16 bases lay between the germline ends. The CDR3 DNA reads TGTGCCAGCAGCCCGCGTAGGTATGCCCACGAGCAGTACTTC. It encodes CASSPRRYAHEQYF.

The chain links TRBV6-1 to TRBJ1-4; TRBD1 matches 9 bases. The CDR3 runs 16 residues. Germline-derived CDR1 and CDR2 are MNHNS and SASEGT. The V gene end was trimmed by 4 bases and the J gene end by 4 bases; junction bases not matched to a gene: 7. Written as DNA, the CDR3 is TGTGCCAGCAGTGGAAACAGGGGGCGCGGTAATGAAAAACTGTTTTTT. Translated, it gives CASSGNRGRGNEKLFF.

The chain couples TRBV19 to TRBJ2-1; 9 bases agree with TRBD2. With V trimmed by 2 bases and J by 10 bases, 12 bases remained unmatched. The CDR3 extends over 16 amino acids. From germline, CDR1 is LNHDA and CDR2 SQIVND (reference sequence). The CDR3: CASSISPGREGREQFF. For the CDR3, the DNA is TGTGCCAGTAGTATATCCCCCGGGCGGGAGGGCCGGGAGCAGTTCTTC.